The T cell receptor (beta chain) under discussion was sequenced for a study of blood T cell repertoires in COVID-19. For the study at large: T cells, B-cell-depleted T cells, or PBMCs supplied cDNA or gDNA.

This clone showed up just a few times. The data were produced by immunoSEQ multiplex PCR, yet TCRdb's version contains in-frame clones alone and is incomplete. The repertoire has some 150,000 clones, nearly 80% of them found once; the top ten carry around 13%. The CDR3 length is 15 residues. V dropped 4 bases and J dropped 3 bases, with 15 bases sitting between them. Germline V gene data show CDR1 as GTSNPN and CDR2 as SVGIG (reference sequence). Sequenced sample: peripheral blood. V is TRBV30 and J is TRBJ2-2; a possible D gene is TRBD2 (6 bases). This clonotype was sampled from a woman older than 75 with acute or convalescent COVID-19. CDR3 amino acids: CAWTLTGSHTGELFF. CDR3 nucleotide sequence: TGTGCCTGGACCTTAACCGGGAGCCACACCGGGGAGCTGTTTTTT.